This T cell receptor (beta chain) emerged from a study of T cells in Graves' hyperthyroidism and ophthalmopathy. CDR1 and CDR2 from the germline V gene are SGHVS and FQNEAQ. The CDR3 totals 16 residues. Trimming shortened V by 5 bases and J by 3 bases, and 19 bases separated the two germline ends. Amplification of TCR beta CDR3 regions used RNA as the template. When the TCR CDR3 underwent first-round RT-PCR, the HTBI primer set was used. TCRdb reanalysed the multiplex PCR reads using MiXCR and keeps one entry per CDR3 protein. The sample records hundreds of thousands of distinct CDR3 sequences, about 45% being singletons. This clonotype was seen repeatedly, ten times or more.

The clonotype was recovered from an adult man with Graves' disease, either hyperthyroidism or ophthalmopathy (not recorded which). The rearrangement joins TRBV7-8 to TRBJ1-1, with D possibly being TRBD1 (6 bases). Material for sequencing was peripheral blood or thyroid tissue (not recorded which). The CDR3 sequence: CASSPKTGVGDTEAFF. For the CDR3, the DNA is TGTGCCAGCAGCCCGAAGACAGGCGTCGGGGACACTGAAGCTTTCTTT.